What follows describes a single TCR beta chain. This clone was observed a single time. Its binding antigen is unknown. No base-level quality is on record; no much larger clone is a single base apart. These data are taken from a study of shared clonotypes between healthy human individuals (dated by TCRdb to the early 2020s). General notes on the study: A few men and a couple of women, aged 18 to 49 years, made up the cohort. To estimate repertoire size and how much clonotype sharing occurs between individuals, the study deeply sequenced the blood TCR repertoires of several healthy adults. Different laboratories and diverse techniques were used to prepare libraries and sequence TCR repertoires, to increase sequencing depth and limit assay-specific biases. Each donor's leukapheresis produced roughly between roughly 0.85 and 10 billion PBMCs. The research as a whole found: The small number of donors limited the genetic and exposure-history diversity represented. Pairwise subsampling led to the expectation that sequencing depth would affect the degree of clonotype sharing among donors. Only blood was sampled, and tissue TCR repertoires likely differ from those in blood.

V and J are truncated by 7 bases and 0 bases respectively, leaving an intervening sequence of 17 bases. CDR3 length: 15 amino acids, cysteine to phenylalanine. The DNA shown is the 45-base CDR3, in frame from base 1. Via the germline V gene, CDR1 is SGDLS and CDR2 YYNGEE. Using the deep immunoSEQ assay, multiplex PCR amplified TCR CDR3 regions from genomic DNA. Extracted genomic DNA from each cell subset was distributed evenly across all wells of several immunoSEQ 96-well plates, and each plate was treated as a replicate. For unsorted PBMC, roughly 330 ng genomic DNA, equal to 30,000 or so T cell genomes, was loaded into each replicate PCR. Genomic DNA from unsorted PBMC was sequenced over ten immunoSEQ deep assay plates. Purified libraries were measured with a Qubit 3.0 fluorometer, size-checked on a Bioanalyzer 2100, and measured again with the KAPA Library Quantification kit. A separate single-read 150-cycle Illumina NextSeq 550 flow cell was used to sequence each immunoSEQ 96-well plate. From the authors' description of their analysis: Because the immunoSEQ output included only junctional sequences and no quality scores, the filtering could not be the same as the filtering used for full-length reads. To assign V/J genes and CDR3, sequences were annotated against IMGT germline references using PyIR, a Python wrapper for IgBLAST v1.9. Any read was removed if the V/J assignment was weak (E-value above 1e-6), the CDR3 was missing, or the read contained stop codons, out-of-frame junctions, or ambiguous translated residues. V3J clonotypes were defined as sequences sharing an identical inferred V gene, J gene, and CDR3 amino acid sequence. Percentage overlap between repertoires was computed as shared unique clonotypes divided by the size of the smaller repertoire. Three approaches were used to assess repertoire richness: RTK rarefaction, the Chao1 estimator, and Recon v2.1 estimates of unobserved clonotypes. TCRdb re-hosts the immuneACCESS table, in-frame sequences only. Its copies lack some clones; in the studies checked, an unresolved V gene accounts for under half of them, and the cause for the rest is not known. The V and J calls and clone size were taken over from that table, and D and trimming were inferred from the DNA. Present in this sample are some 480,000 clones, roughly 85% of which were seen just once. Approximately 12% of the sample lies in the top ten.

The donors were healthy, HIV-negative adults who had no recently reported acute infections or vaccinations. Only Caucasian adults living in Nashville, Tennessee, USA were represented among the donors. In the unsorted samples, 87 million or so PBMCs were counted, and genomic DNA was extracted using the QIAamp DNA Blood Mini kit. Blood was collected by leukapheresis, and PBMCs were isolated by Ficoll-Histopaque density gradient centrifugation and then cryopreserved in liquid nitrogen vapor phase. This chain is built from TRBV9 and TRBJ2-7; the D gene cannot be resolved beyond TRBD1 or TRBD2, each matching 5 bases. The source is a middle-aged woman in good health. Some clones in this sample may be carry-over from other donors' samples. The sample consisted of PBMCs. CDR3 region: CASSPLLGDSYEQYF. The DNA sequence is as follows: TGTGCCAGCTCCCCCCTTCTGGGGGACTCCTACGAGCAGTACTTC.